This T cell receptor (beta chain) was profiled in a study of cytomegalovirus exposure and HLA in healthy donors. Study summary: Early released data had about 85 million unique TCRs, all coming from HLA-typed donors. General study points: Accurate prediction of HLA-A and HLA-B alleles (for most subjects) was reportedly achieved from TCR beta sequences. Sequencing likely produced, as an artifact, a cluster of highly shared sequence variants. Some public TCRs appeared in many individuals, while most sequences were rare.

As to this clone: Its antigen is currently unknown.

PCR involved 60 Vbeta and 13 Jbeta primers. Sequencing was performed with immunoSEQ multiplex PCR; in TCRdb, only in-frame clones are kept and a portion is missing. This sample has about 78,000 clones, with around 84% found just once. Sequencing was performed on PBMCs. This clonotype was obtained from a woman between 50 and 59 years old in good health and CMV-seronegative.

The CDR3 sequence: CASSLVYPGLYNEQFF. The CDR3, as DNA: TGCGCCAGCAGCTTGGTATATCCCGGACTGTACAATGAGCAGTTCTTC. The chain has TRBV5-1 and TRBJ2-1, with D tentatively TRBD2 (5 bases). V lost 0 bases and J 4 bases, leaving 14 bases between the germline ends. Germline assignment: CDR1 SGHRS and CDR2 YFSETQ. The CDR3 sequence is 16 residues long.